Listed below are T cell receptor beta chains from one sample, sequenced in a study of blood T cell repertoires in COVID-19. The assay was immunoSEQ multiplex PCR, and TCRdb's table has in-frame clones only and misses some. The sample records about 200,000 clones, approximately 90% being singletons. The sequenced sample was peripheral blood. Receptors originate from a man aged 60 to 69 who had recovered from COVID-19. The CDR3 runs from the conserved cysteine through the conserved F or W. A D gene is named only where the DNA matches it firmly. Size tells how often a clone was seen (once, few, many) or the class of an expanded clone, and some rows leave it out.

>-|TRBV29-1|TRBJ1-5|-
CSVSDFLDINQPQHF
TGCAGCGTTTCAGATTTCCTCGATATCAATCAGCCCCAGCATTTT
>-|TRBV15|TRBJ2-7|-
CATSRDQSLQGEQYF
TGTGCCACCAGCAGAGATCAGTCCCTCCAGGGCGAGCAGTACTTC
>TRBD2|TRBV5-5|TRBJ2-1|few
CASSFQAGRVDEQFF
TGTGCCAGCAGCTTCCAAGCCGGGAGGGTAGATGAGCAGTTCTTC
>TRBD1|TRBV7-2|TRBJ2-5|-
CASSLRTGGETQYF
TGTGCCAGCAGCTTGCGGACAGGGGGAGAGACCCAGTACTTC
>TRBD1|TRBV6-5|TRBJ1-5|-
CASSMTGNQPQHF
TGTGCCAGCAGCATGACAGGGAATCAGCCCCAGCATTTT
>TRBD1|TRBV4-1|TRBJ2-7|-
CASNDPGQGANEQYF
TGCGCCAGCAACGATCCGGGACAGGGGGCGAATGAGCAGTACTTC
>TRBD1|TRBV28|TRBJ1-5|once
CASRQGYQPQHF
TGTGCCAGCAGACAGGGGTATCAGCCCCAGCATTTT
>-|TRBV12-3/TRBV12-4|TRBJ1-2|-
CASSPVNYGYTF
TGTGCCAGCAGTCCCGTAAACTATGGCTACACCTTC
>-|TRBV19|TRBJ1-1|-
CASSTSTKGAEAFF
TGTGCCAGTAGTACCTCGACTAAAGGTGCTGAAGCTTTCTTT
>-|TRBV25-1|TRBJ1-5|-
CASSEQGQPQHF
TGTGCCAGCAGTGAACAGGGCCAGCCCCAGCATTTT
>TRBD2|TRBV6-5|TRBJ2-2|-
CASRSGGSRELFF
TGTGCCAGCAGATCGGGGGGGAGTCGGGAGCTGTTTTTT
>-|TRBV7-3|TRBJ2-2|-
CASAKWSGRLGTGELFF
TGTGCCAGCGCTAAGTGGTCGGGTCGGTTGGGCACCGGGGAGCTGTTTTTT
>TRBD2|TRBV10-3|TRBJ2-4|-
CAISGPGLAGHGGQNIQYF
TGTGCCATCAGTGGACCGGGACTAGCGGGGCATGGGGGCCAAAACATTCAGTACTTC
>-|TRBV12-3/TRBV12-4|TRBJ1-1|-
CASSRRTAGGAFF
TGTGCCAGCAGTCGGCGGACGGCCGGGGGAGCTTTCTTT
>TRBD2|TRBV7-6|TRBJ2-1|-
CASSPGLAGHNEQFF
TGTGCCAGCAGCCCAGGACTAGCGGGGCACAATGAGCAGTTCTTC
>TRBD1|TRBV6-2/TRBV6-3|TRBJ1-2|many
CASSFGQGGYGYTF
TGTGCCAGCAGTTTCGGACAGGGCGGCTATGGCTACACCTTC
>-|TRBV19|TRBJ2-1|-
CASSIAGTSPWMFF
TGTGCCAGTAGTATCGCAGGGACTTCTCCTTGGATGTTCTTC
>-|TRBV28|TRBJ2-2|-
CASRRGTGELFF
TGTGCCAGCAGAAGGGGCACCGGGGAGCTGTTTTTT
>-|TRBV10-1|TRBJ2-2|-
CASSREPHTGELFF
TGCGCCAGCAGTCGGGAGCCCCACACCGGGGAGCTGTTTTTT
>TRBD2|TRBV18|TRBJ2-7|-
CASSPQLAASSYEQYF
TGTGCCAGCTCACCTCAACTAGCGGCTAGCTCCTACGAGCAGTACTTC
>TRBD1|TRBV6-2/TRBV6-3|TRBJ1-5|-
CASSTDRAQPQHF
TGTGCCAGCAGTACAGACAGGGCACAGCCCCAGCATTTT
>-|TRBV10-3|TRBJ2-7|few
CAISDNSNYEQYF
TGTGCCATCAGTGACAACAGTAACTACGAGCAGTACTTC
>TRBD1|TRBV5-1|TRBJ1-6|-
CASSPGQGEVNNSPLHF
TGCGCCAGCAGCCCCGGACAGGGAGAGGTCAATAATTCACCCCTCCACTTT
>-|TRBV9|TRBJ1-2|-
CASSATVYGYTF
TGTGCCAGCAGCGCCACGGTATATGGCTACACCTTC
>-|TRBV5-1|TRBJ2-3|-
CASSAGLSQKTQYF
TGCGCCAGCAGCGCGGGACTTTCACAGAAGACGCAGTATTTT
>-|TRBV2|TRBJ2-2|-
CASRGTGGGELFF
TGTGCCAGCAGGGGGACTGGGGGCGGGGAGCTGTTTTTT
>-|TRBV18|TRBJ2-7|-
CASSPPSGMGGEQYF
TGTGCCAGCTCACCACCATCCGGGATGGGGGGCGAGCAGTACTTC
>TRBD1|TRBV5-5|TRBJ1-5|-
CASSSGTGPQIGNQPQHF
TGTGCCAGCAGCTCCGGGACAGGCCCACAAATTGGGAATCAGCCCCAGCATTTT
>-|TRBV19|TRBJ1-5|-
CASSSTGIQPQHF
TGTGCCAGTAGTAGCACAGGGATCCAGCCCCAGCATTTT
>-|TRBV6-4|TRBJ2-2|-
CASSEYRGTGELFF
TGTGCCAGCAGTGAATACAGAGGGACCGGGGAGCTGTTTTTT
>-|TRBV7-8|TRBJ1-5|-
CASRLGGNQPQHF
TGTGCCAGCCGCCTGGGGGGGAATCAGCCCCAGCATTTT
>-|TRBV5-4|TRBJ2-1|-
CASSLKAQGGTYNEQFF
TGTGCCAGCAGCTTGAAGGCCCAGGGGGGTACCTACAATGAGCAGTTCTTC